The 4 T cell receptor beta chains given below trace back to one sample, sequenced in a study of T cells in Graves' hyperthyroidism and ophthalmopathy. RNA transcripts yielded amplified TCR beta CDR3 regions. Using the HTBI primer set, a first-round RT-PCR was run on the TCR CDR3. A single record per CDR3 protein comes from TCRdb applying MiXCR to the multiplex PCR reads. The sample includes over 700,000 distinct CDR3 sequences, roughly a sixth of them seen just once. Sequenced material: blood. These receptor sequences come from a woman in her forties or fifties with Graves' hyperthyroidism that later progressed to Graves' ophthalmopathy.

The table lists this clonotype with many counts. This chain's CDR3 is CASSPPLRQELNTEAFF. The DNA for the CDR3 is TGTGCCAGCAGCCCACCCCTCCGACAGGAACTGAACACTGAAGCTTTCTTT. This chain joins TRBV11-2 and TRBJ1-1; a possible D gene is TRBD1 (6 bases). This CDR3 contains 17 residues. Trimming removed 5 bases at V and 0 bases at J, with 19 bases between. Germline CDR1 SGHAT, CDR2 FQNNGV.

This clonotype occurred a few times. The chain recombines TRBV6-2 or TRBV6-3 with TRBJ1-6, with 8 positions matching TRBD1. The CDR3 spans 19 residues. Germline V gene sequence: CDR1 MNHEY, CDR2 SVGEGT. J was trimmed by 1 base and V by 6 bases; bases with no gene match: 14. The CDR3 sequence: CASREKRTGTRSYNSPLHF. The CDR3 bases are TGTGCCAGCAGGGAGAAACGGACAGGGACGAGATCCTATAATTCACCCCTCCACTTT.

The gene calls are TRBV20-1 and TRBJ1-4, with D perhaps matching TRBD1 (5 bases). The CDR3 is 17 residues long. Trimming left V 0 bases short and J 0 bases short, with 14 bases between. Per the germline V gene, CDR1 is DFQATT and CDR2 is SNEGSKA (reference sequence). The DNA of the CDR3 is TGCAGTGCTAGAGAGTGGGGCGGCTATGCAACTAATGAAAAACTGTTTTTT. This translates into CSAREWGGYATNEKLFF.

This clonotype was picked up a small number of times. The rearrangement joins TRBV7-6 to TRBJ2-7; D call uncertain. V lost 5 bases and J lost 3, with 17 bases in between. The CDR3 contains 15 residues. Germline lookup yields CDR1 SGHVS and CDR2 FNYEAQ. The CDR3 sequence: CASSPDPSGNYEQYF. For the CDR3, the DNA is TGTGCCAGCAGCCCTGACCCGTCCGGAAACTACGAGCAGTACTTC.